Listed here are 20 T cell receptor beta chains from one sample, sequenced in a study of graft-versus-host responses after intestinal transplantation. The protocol was immunoSEQ multiplex PCR, while the TCRdb copy is restricted to in-frame clones and leaves out a portion. The sample carries 9,500 to 12,000 clones, 91% recorded once. Stated time point: postoperative day 105 after intestinal transplantation (dayNNNN = postoperative day). The specimen comprised PBMCs, sampled 105 days after intestinal transplantation. The receptors here all came from a human patient who received an intestinal transplant, so some T cells may come from the graft donor.

The chain has TRBV19 and TRBJ2-1; 13 nucleotides match TRBD2. The CDR3 length is 18 residues. After removal of 1 base from V and 7 bases from J, the junction contained 10 bases not matched to a gene. The germline CDR1 and CDR2 sequences are LNHDA and SQIVND (reference sequence). The CDR3 spells CASSIAATSGRIRNEQFF. DNA for the CDR3: TGTGCCAGTAGTATAGCTGCGACTAGCGGGAGGATTAGGAATGAGCAGTTCTTC.

This chain uses TRBV10-3 with TRBJ2-3; D gene unclear. Trimming shortened V by 10 bases and J by 6 bases, and 14 bases separated the two germline ends. Germline V gene lookup returns CDR1 ENHRY and CDR2 SYGVKD. The CDR3 covers 12 residues. CDR3 DNA sequence: TGTGCCACCGCTGTCAGAGCCGATACGCAGTATTTT. This codes for CATAVRADTQYF.

This clone has just a few counts. The chain recombines TRBV6-4 with TRBJ2-3, with TRBD2 matching 10 bases. Germline V lookup: CDR1 MRHNA, CDR2 SNTAGT. Germline trimming cut 3 bases from V and 0 bases from J; bases unmatched to any gene: 0. This CDR3 comprises 15 residues. CDR3 region: CASSELAGSTDTQYF. DNA for the CDR3: TGTGCCAGCAGTGAACTAGCGGGGAGCACAGATACGCAGTATTTT.

The rearrangement uses TRBV21-1 and TRBJ1-3. TRBV21-1 is a documented pseudogene. The CDR3 has 19 amino acids. CDR3 protein: CASSKERVSGARALYTIYF. For the CDR3, the DNA is TGTGCCAGCAGCAAAGAGCGGGTCTCGGGGGCGAGGGCCCTTTACACCATATATTTT.

The chain combines TRBV27 with TRBJ2-7; no definite D call. The CDR3 consists of 13 residues. Trimming took off 0 bases at V and 1 base at J, with 4 bases between the two ends. Germline V gene data show CDR1 as MNHEY and CDR2 as SMNVEV (reference sequence). The CDR3 DNA reads as TGTGCCAGCAGTTTATCAGGGTCCTACGAGCAGTACTTC. It encodes CASSLSGSYEQYF.

This clone was counted a single time. The chain couples TRBV5-1 to TRBJ2-1; 8 bases agree with TRBD2. Germline lookup yields CDR1 SGHRS and CDR2 YFSETQ. CDR3 length equals 16 residues. J gave up 2 bases and V 0 bases, and 4 bases lay outside the gene matches. CDR3 coding DNA: TGCGCCAGCAGCTTGGCCCCACTAGCGGCCTACAATGAGCAGTTCTTC. Residues: CASSLAPLAAYNEQFF.

This rearrangement joins TRBV7-3 to TRBJ2-5; TRBD2 aligns across 10 bases. Trimming removed 1 base from V and 6 bases from J; junction bases left unmatched: 8. Germline V gene data show CDR1 as SGHTA and CDR2 as FQGTGA. The CDR3 has 16 amino acids. The CDR3 bases are TGTGCCAGCAGCTTAAACTCAGCGGGGGGGCGAAAGACCCAGTACTTC. It translates to CASSLNSAGGRKTQYF.

This rearrangement joins TRBV9 to TRBJ2-7, with D tentatively TRBD2 (6 bases). Germline V gene lookup returns CDR1 SGDLS and CDR2 YYNGEE. This CDR3 has 16 residues. Trimming took off 0 bases at V and 0 bases at J, with 13 bases between the two ends. The CDR3 DNA sequence: TGTGCCAGCAGCGTAGGGGAGGTGACAGCCTCCTACGAGCAGTACTTC. Translation: CASSVGEVTASYEQYF.

This sequence joins TRBV29-1 and TRBJ2-7; tentatively, D is TRBD2 (6 bases). Germline V gives CDR1 SQVTM, CDR2 ANQGSEA. V was clipped by 4 bases and J by 0 bases, with 10 bases between them. The CDR3 contains 13 residues. The CDR3 region is CSVVPGSSYEQYF. The CDR3 DNA sequence: TGCAGCGTTGTTCCCGGGAGCTCCTACGAGCAGTACTTC.

The rearrangement links TRBV4-1 to TRBJ2-1, with 10 bases fitting TRBD2. The V and J ends lost 0 bases and 8 bases, in that order; junction bases with no gene match: 13. The CDR3 loop spans 18 amino acids. Germline values: CDR1 MGHRA, CDR2 YSYEKL. The CDR3 DNA reads as TGCGCCAGCAGCCAAGAACCCATCCTAGCGGGAGAGAGCGATGAGCAGTTCTTC. Encoded protein: CASSQEPILAGESDEQFF.

The rearrangement links TRBV27 to TRBJ2-7; weak D call: TRBD1 (5 bases). V shed 5 bases and J shed 4 bases, with 15 bases lying between them. This CDR3 is 14 amino acids long. Germline V gives CDR1 MNHEY, CDR2 SMNVEV (reference sequence). CDR3 region: CASSAAWGWYEQYF. The DNA for the CDR3 is TGTGCCAGCAGTGCCGCCTGGGGCTGGTACGAGCAGTACTTC.

The chain has TRBV19 and TRBJ2-3; 10 positions match TRBD1. The CDR3 length is 13 residues. Germline V gene lookup returns CDR1 LNHDA and CDR2 SQIVND (reference sequence). Trimming cost V 10 bases and J 1 base; bases outside gene matches: 2. CDR3 nucleotide sequence: TGTGCCATAGGACAGGGGGGCACAGATACGCAGTATTTT. Translated: CAIGQGGTDTQYF.

The chain combines TRBV9 with TRBJ1-4; D may be TRBD1 (5 bases). The germline V gene has CDR1 SGDLS and CDR2 YYNGEE. The V end lost 0 bases, the J end lost 8 bases, and 11 bases lay between the germline ends. CDR3 length: 14 residues. In DNA, the CDR3 is TGTGCCAGCAGCGTAGCAGGGTCTGACGAAAAACTGTTTTTT. It encodes CASSVAGSDEKLFF.

J is TRBJ2-3 and V is TRBV6-6; tentatively, D is TRBD1 (8 bases). Germline CDR1 MNHNY, CDR2 SVGAGI (reference sequence). V lost 6 bases, J lost 2 bases, and 15 bases lay in between. The CDR3 is 15 amino acids. This chain's CDR3 is CASSVQGGDTDTQYF. In nucleotides, the CDR3 is TGTGCCAGCAGCGTACAGGGGGGGGACACAGATACGCAGTATTTT.

The chain uses TRBV6-4 and TRBJ2-1, with D unclear. There are 15 residues in the CDR3. The ends were cut back, 0 bases at V and 5 bases at J, with 11 bases in the middle. Germline CDR1 MRHNA, CDR2 SNTAGT. CDR3: CASSDSDSGDNEQFF. Here the CDR3 DNA reads TGTGCCAGCAGTGACTCCGATTCCGGTGACAATGAGCAGTTCTTC.

This sequence joins TRBV25-1 and TRBJ1-6; TRBD1 is a possible D gene (5 bases). V lost 3 bases, J lost 5 bases, and 14 bases lay in between. The CDR3 consists of 16 residues. Germline-derived CDR1 and CDR2 are MGHDK and SYGVNS. The CDR3 here is CASSDQGVYDNSPLHF. The CDR3 DNA follows: TGTGCCAGCAGTGACCAGGGTGTCTACGATAATTCACCCCTCCACTTT.

The V gene is TRBV30, the J gene TRBJ1-1; 7 bases are a match to TRBD1. V was clipped by 1 base and J by 1 base; unmatched bases: 3. Germline CDR1 and CDR2: GTSNPN and SVGIG (reference sequence). This CDR3 has 14 amino acids. As DNA, the CDR3 is TGTGCCTGGAGTGGGGACAGCAGGAACACTGAAGCTTTCTTT. It is translated as CAWSGDSRNTEAFF.

V gene TRBV2 combines with J gene TRBJ2-5; D remains unclear. Germline V lookup: CDR1 SNHLY, CDR2 FYNNEI. CDR3 length: 12 amino acids. Trimming removed 4 bases at V and 0 bases at J, with 3 bases between. CDR3 protein: CASSANQETQYF. The DNA of the CDR3 is TGTGCCAGCAGTGCCAACCAAGAGACCCAGTACTTC. Full variable domain (remainder filled in from reference TRBV2 and TRBJ2-5): EPEVTQTPSHQVTQMGQEVILRCVPISNHLYFYWYRQILGQKVEFLVSFYNNEISEKSEIFDDQFSVERPDGSNFTLKIRSTKLEDSAMYFCASSANQETQYFGPGTRLLVL.

V and J are TRBV2 and TRBJ2-1; possibly TRBD2 for D (6 bases). The ends were cut back, 7 bases at V and 9 bases at J, with 19 bases in the middle. Germline assignment: CDR1 SNHLY and CDR2 FYNNEI. The CDR3 consists of 14 residues. Here the CDR3 DNA reads TGTGCCAGCATAAAACTGACTAGATCGCGTGAGCAGTTCTTC. Translated: CASIKLTRSREQFF.

The chain combines TRBV7-6 with TRBJ2-7, with 9 bases identical to TRBD2. V lost 0 bases to trimming and J lost 2 bases; unmatched junction nucleotides: 5. This CDR3 contains 16 residues. The germline gives CDR1 SGHVS, CDR2 FNYEAQ. The CDR3 DNA reads as TGTGCCAGCAGCTTAGCAGGACTAGCGCCTCCCTACGAGCAGTACTTC. Protein: CASSLAGLAPPYEQYF.